This TCR beta chain was sequenced for a study of patients and donors after allogeneic stem cell transplantation. The table lists this clonotype with many counts. The V segment lost 8 bases and the J segment 3 bases; nucleotides outside the gene matches: 2. The CDR3 has 14 residues. CDR1 and CDR2 from the germline V gene are SEHNR and FQNEAQ (reference sequence). TCRdb re-analysed the RT-PCR reads in MiXCR, keeping a single row per CDR3 protein. Of about 28,000 distinct CDR3 sequences in the sample, around 7% were seen once. Sequences were obtained from blood, either unsorted or a sorted T cell fraction (not recorded which). The chain carries TRBV7-9 and TRBJ2-1; 12 bases line up with TRBD2. The clonotype originates from a human donor who was either an allogeneic HSCT recipient or a stem cell or donor lymphocyte infusion donor (not recorded which). It is not recorded whose cells these are; they may come from a transplant donor. This CDR3 is CASEGLAGYNEQFF. The CDR3 coding sequence is TGTGCCAGCGAGGGACTAGCGGGCTACAATGAGCAGTTCTTC.